The 17 T cell receptor beta chains below come from one sample, sequenced in a study of T cell responses to AZD1222 COVID-19 vaccine. TCRdb's table, derived via immunoSEQ multiplex PCR, lists solely in-frame clones and lacks some. The table lists about 120,000 clones, roughly 90% of them singletons. The sample in question was peripheral blood, obtained on day 0 of AZD1222 vaccination. The receptors originated from an adult in good health.

V gene TRBV5-1 combines with J gene TRBJ2-3, with TRBD1 identical over 7 bases. CDR3 length: 17 amino acids. Germline values: CDR1 SGHRS, CDR2 YFSETQ. Losses at the gene ends were 0 bases for V and 2 bases for J; bases not matched to a gene: 9. The CDR3 coding sequence is TGCGCCAGCAGCTTGGGGACAGGTTCCATGTTCACAGATACGCAGTATTTT. It encodes CASSLGTGSMFTDTQYF.

The CDR3 region has the DNA TGTGCCAGCAGCTTAGCAGCGGGTCGCTATAATTCACCCCTCCACTTT. This encodes CASSLAAGRYNSPLHF. This chain joins TRBV13 and TRBJ1-6; D unresolved. Looked up from germline, CDR1 is PRHDT and CDR2 is FYEKMQ (reference sequence). The ends were cut back, 1 base at V and 3 bases at J, with 10 bases in the middle. The CDR3 is 16 amino acids.

The genes are TRBV19 and TRBJ1-1; D possibly corresponds to TRBD1 (5 bases). Trimming pared 2 bases from V and 6 bases from J, leaving 16 bases between. This CDR3 comprises 15 residues. The germline CDR1 and CDR2 sequences are LNHDA and SQIVND (reference sequence). The CDR3 protein is CASSIRGSLSPEAFF. As DNA, the CDR3 is TGTGCCAGTAGTATAAGGGGCAGTCTGAGCCCTGAAGCTTTCTTT.

The chain employs TRBV7-9 and TRBJ1-5; D uncertain. The germline V gene has CDR1 SEHNR and CDR2 FQNEAQ (reference sequence). V lost 2 bases and J 1 base, leaving 15 bases between the germline ends. The CDR3 covers 17 residues. CDR3 loop: CASSLSLSGISNQPQHF. DNA of the CDR3: TGTGCCAGCAGCTTAAGCCTTTCCGGGATCAGCAATCAGCCCCAGCATTTT.

The genes are TRBV7-2 and TRBJ1-2; no definite D call. Germline V gene lookup returns CDR1 SGHTA and CDR2 FQGNSA. There are 13 residues in the CDR3. V was shortened by 4 bases and J by 4 bases, with 10 bases between the two germline ends. DNA for the CDR3: TGTGCCAGCAGCTCGCTGGGTTCCTATGGCTACACCTTC. This codes for CASSSLGSYGYTF.

The rearrangement joins TRBV27 to TRBJ1-3, with D hard to call. The CDR3 loop spans 16 amino acids. The germline CDR1 and CDR2 sequences are MNHEY and SMNVEV (reference sequence). With 5 bases removed from V and 0 bases from J, the gap between germline ends came to 14 bases. This CDR3 is CASSLRSPYSGNTIYF. The CDR3 DNA reads as TGTGCCAGCAGTCTCCGGTCCCCTTACTCTGGAAACACCATATATTTT.

CDR3 sequence reads: CASSALRTAGYTF. The CDR3 nucleotides are TGCGCCAGCAGCGCACTTAGGACGGCTGGCTACACCTTC. The genes are TRBV5-1 and TRBJ1-2; D unclear. Germline CDR1 and CDR2: SGHRS and YFSETQ. The V end lost 4 bases, the J end lost 7 bases, and 14 bases lay between the germline ends. The CDR3 runs 13 residues.

This rearrangement joins TRBV19 to TRBJ1-1; maybe TRBD1 (6 bases). V shed 3 bases and J shed 10 bases, with 12 bases lying between them. CDR1 and CDR2 (germline): LNHDA, SQIVND (reference sequence). This CDR3 contains 12 residues. The chain's CDR3 is CASSIRGERAFF. CDR3 sequence (DNA): TGTGCCAGTAGTATTAGGGGGGAGAGAGCTTTCTTT.

V gene TRBV7-8 combines with J gene TRBJ1-5; tentatively, D is TRBD1 (6 bases). The CDR3 consists of 16 residues. V was trimmed by 5 bases and J by 0 bases, leaving 14 bases between them. Germline V gene lookup returns CDR1 SGHVS and CDR2 FQNEAQ. This CDR3 is CASSAGHLYSNQPQHF. The CDR3 nucleotides read TGTGCCAGCAGCGCGGGACACTTATATAGCAATCAGCCCCAGCATTTT.

The CDR3 DNA follows: TGTGCCAGCAGCCCTCAGCCCCACTATGGCTACACCTTC. Amino acids: CASSPQPHYGYTF. The V call is TRBV11-2, the J call TRBJ1-2; no clear D. CDR1 SGHAT and CDR2 FQNNGV come from the germline V gene. V was shortened by 5 bases and J by 3 bases, with 10 bases between the two germline ends. This CDR3 region has 13 residues.

The V gene is TRBV5-6, the J gene TRBJ2-2; D unclear. Germline V gene sequence: CDR1 SGHDT, CDR2 YYEEEE. V was clipped by 0 bases and J by 7 bases, with 7 bases between them. CDR3 length equals 13 residues. The CDR3 DNA reads as TGTGCCAGCAGCTTGGATCCCGGCGGGGAGCTGTTTTTT. It translates to CASSLDPGGELFF.

V gene TRBV19 combines with J gene TRBJ1-1; D remains unclear. CDR1 and CDR2 from the germline V gene are LNHDA and SQIVND (reference sequence). CDR3 size: 14 residues. Trimming stripped 2 bases from V and 4 bases from J, with 11 bases between. CDR3 loop: CASSIIPGSTEAFF. CDR3 DNA sequence: TGTGCCAGTAGTATAATTCCTGGGAGCACTGAAGCTTTCTTT.

This chain uses TRBV12-3 or TRBV12-4 with TRBJ2-1; D is uncertain. The CDR3 sequence is 13 residues long. V was clipped by 7 bases and J by 0 bases, with 7 bases between them. The CDR3 reads CASKPDSYNEQFF. The CDR3 nucleotides are TGTGCCAGCAAGCCAGACTCCTACAATGAGCAGTTCTTC.

The chain has TRBV2 and TRBJ1-5; D is possibly TRBD1 (5 bases). CDR3 length: 16 amino acids. Germline CDR1 and CDR2: SNHLY and FYNNEI. Trimming stripped 6 bases from V and 4 bases from J, with 19 bases between. In DNA form, the CDR3 reads TGTGCCAGCAGGCGAGCCTCGGGACTACAGAATCAGCCCCAGCATTTT. Protein sequence: CASRRASGLQNQPQHF.

This chain links TRBV10-1 with TRBJ1-1, with D maybe TRBD1 (6 bases). Per the germline V gene, CDR1 is WNHNN and CDR2 is SYGVQD (reference sequence). V gave up 6 bases and J gave up 1 base, with 18 bases separating them. This CDR3 has 16 residues. The CDR3 loop is CASRALGGGTNTEAFF. For the CDR3, the DNA is TGCGCCAGCAGGGCCCTAGGGGGGGGGACGAACACTGAAGCTTTCTTT.

The rearrangement uses TRBV7-4 and TRBJ1-4; D unresolved. CDR3 length: 17 residues. Germline-derived CDR1 and CDR2 are SGHVT and SQSDAQ. Trimming took 2 bases from V and 0 from J, leaving 13 bases between them. This CDR3 reads CASSLMKGGPTNEKLFF. The CDR3 nucleotides read TGTGCCAGCAGCTTAATGAAGGGAGGGCCAACTAATGAAAAACTGTTTTTT.

The V call is TRBV10-3, the J call TRBJ1-6; D may be TRBD1 (6 bases). CDR1 and CDR2 from the germline V gene are ENHRY and SYGVKD. Trimming took 4 bases from V and 2 from J, leaving 9 bases between them. There are 15 residues in the CDR3. The CDR3 loop is CAISVTGPYNSPLHF. The CDR3 DNA reads TGTGCCATCAGTGTTACAGGGCCCTATAATTCACCCCTCCACTTT.